The 8 T cell receptor beta chains below were found in one sample sequenced in a study of blood T cell repertoires in COVID-19. Clones were sequenced by immunoSEQ multiplex PCR, and TCRdb holds only the in-frame ones, with some missing. The sample holds about 670,000 clones, 80% to 90% seen once. Material: peripheral blood. The receptors here all came from a woman under 30 with acute or convalescent COVID-19.

The V call is TRBV30, the J call TRBJ1-6; 10 positions match TRBD1. Germline lookup yields CDR1 GTSNPN and CDR2 SVGIG (reference sequence). CDR3 size: 14 residues. The V segment lost 2 bases and the J segment 8 bases; nucleotides outside the gene matches: 3. CDR3 protein: CAWSSGTGDSPLHF. The CDR3 region has the DNA TGTGCCTGGAGTTCCGGGACAGGGGATTCACCCCTCCACTTT.

The chain couples TRBV27 to TRBJ2-1, with D perhaps matching TRBD1 (8 bases). The V gene's germline CDR1 is MNHEY and CDR2 SMNVEV (reference sequence). This CDR3 has 19 residues. The V end lost 1 base, the J end lost 7 bases, and 26 bases lay between the germline ends. CDR3 sequence (DNA): TGTGCCAGCAGTTTATTGAGTGGGATACAGGGGGGGTGGTCAAATGAGCAGTTCTTC. Encoded protein: CASSLLSGIQGGWSNEQFF.

The V call is TRBV7-6, the J call TRBJ1-3; D is unclear. Looked up from germline, CDR1 is SGHVS and CDR2 is FNYEAQ. The CDR3 covers 15 residues. The ends were cut back, 5 bases at V and 0 bases at J, with 11 bases in the middle. The CDR3 spells CASSAQATSGNTIYF. The CDR3 DNA is TGTGCCAGCAGCGCTCAGGCTACCTCTGGAAACACCATATATTTT.

The chain joins TRBV5-6 to TRBJ1-2; D not resolved. The CDR3 is 11 residues long. Germline loops: CDR1 SGHDT, CDR2 YYEEEE. V was cut by 4 bases and J by 6 bases, with 7 bases left in between. The CDR3 region is CASSLLNGYTF. DNA for the CDR3: TGTGCCAGCAGCCTATTAAATGGCTACACCTTC.

V gene TRBV21-1 combines with J gene TRBJ1-2. TRBV21-1 is labeled a pseudogene. CDR3 length: 17 residues. DNA of the CDR3: TGTGCCAGCAGCAAACCCCCCAATGAGCGGGTTCTCAATGGCTACACCTTC. It encodes CASSKPPNERVLNGYTF.

CDR3: CASSKGGRGNTEAFF. The CDR3 DNA is TGTGCCAGCAGTAAAGGGGGCAGGGGAAACACTGAAGCTTTCTTT. This chain joins TRBV25-1 and TRBJ1-1; 7 bases fit TRBD1. The CDR3 contains 15 residues. Trimming at V came to 5 bases and at J to 2 bases, leaving 8 bases not matched to a gene. CDR1 MGHDK and CDR2 SYGVNS come from the germline V gene.

The chain couples TRBV5-1 to TRBJ1-4, with TRBD1 matching over 8 bases. The V segment lost 10 bases and the J segment 8 bases; nucleotides outside the gene matches: 13. Germline CDR1 SGHRS, CDR2 YFSETQ. This CDR3 region has 14 residues. The CDR3 DNA follows: TGCGCCCCCAGGAAGGACCGACAGGGGGAAAAACTGTTTTTT. Translated: CAPRKDRQGEKLFF.

V is TRBV5-1 and J is TRBJ2-1, with D perhaps TRBD1 (7 bases). The CDR3 loop spans 14 amino acids. Trimming removed 0 bases from V and 7 bases from J, with 11 bases in between. Germline lookup yields CDR1 SGHRS and CDR2 YFSETQ. The CDR3 region has the DNA TGCGCCAGCAGCTTGGAGGCAGGGGGGAATGAGCAGTTCTTC. Encoded protein: CASSLEAGGNEQFF.